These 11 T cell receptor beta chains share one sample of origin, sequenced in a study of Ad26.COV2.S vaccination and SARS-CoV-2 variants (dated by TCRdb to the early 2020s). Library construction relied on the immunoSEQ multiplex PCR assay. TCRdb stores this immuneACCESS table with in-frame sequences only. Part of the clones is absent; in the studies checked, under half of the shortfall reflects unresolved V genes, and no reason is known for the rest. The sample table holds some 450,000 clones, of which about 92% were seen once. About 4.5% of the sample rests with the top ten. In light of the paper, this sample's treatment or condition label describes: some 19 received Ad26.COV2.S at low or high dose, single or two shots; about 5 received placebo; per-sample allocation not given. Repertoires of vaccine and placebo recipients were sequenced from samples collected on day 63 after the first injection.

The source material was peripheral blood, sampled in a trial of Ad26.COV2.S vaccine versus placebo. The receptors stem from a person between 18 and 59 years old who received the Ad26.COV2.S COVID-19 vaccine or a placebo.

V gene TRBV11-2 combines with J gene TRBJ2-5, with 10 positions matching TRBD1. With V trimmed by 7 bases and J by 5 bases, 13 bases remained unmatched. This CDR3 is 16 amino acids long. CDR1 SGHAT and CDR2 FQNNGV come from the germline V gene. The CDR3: CASIYRGGTGVETQYF. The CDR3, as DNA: TGTGCCAGCATCTACCGAGGGGGGACAGGGGTTGAGACCCAGTACTTC.

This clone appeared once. This CDR3 is CATRRTDTQYF. The CDR3 DNA is TGTGCCACCCGGAGAACAGATACGCAGTATTTT. The V gene is TRBV10-3, the J gene TRBJ2-3; D ambiguous. The V gene's germline CDR1 is ENHRY and CDR2 SYGVKD. This CDR3 contains 11 residues. V was pared by 10 bases and J by 3 bases, with 8 bases between.

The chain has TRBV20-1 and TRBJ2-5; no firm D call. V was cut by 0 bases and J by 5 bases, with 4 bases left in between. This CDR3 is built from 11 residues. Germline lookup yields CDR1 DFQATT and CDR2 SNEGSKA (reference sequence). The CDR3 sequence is CSARERETQYF. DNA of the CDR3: TGCAGTGCTAGAGAGCGGGAGACCCAGTACTTC.

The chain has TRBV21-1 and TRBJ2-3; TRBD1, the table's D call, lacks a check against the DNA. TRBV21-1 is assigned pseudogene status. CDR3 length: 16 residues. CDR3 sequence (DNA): TGTGCCAGCACGTTGTGGGACAGGGCCTTTAGGGGGACGCAGTATTTT. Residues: CASTLWDRAFRGTQYF.

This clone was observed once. The CDR3 reads CASSYSSETQYF. CDR3 nucleotide sequence: TGTGCCAGCAGTTACTCGAGTGAGACCCAGTACTTC. The chain recombines TRBV6-2 or TRBV6-3 with TRBJ2-5; no clear D gene. Trimming pared 0 bases from V and 5 bases from J, leaving 4 bases between. CDR1 and CDR2 (germline): MNHEY, SVGEGT. The CDR3 is made up of 12 amino acids.

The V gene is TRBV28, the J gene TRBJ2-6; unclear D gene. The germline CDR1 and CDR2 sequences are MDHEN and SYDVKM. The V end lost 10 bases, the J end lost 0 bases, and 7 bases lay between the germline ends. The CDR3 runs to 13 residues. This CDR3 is CATRISGANVLTF. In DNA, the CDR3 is TGTGCCACCCGGATCTCTGGGGCCAACGTCCTGACTTTC.

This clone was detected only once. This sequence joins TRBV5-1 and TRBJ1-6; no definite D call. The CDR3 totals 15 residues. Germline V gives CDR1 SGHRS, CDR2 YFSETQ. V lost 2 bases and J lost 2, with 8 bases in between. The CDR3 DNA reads TGCGCCAGCAGCTTTTTCGGAACCTATAATTCACCCCTCCACTTT. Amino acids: CASSFFGTYNSPLHF. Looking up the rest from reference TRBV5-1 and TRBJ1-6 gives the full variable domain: KAGVTQTPRYLIKTRGQQVTLSCSPISGHRSVSWYQQTPGQGLQFLFEYFSETQRNKGNFPGRFSGRQFSNSRSEMNVSTLELGDSALYLCASSFFGTYNSPLHFGNGTRLTVT.

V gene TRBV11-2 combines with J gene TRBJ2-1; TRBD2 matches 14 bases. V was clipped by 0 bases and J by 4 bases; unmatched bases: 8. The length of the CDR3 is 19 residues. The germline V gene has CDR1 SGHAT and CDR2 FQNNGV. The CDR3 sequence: CASSLDGTSGSFRYNEQFF. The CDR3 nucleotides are TGTGCCAGCAGCTTAGACGGGACTAGCGGGAGCTTCAGGTACAATGAGCAGTTCTTC.

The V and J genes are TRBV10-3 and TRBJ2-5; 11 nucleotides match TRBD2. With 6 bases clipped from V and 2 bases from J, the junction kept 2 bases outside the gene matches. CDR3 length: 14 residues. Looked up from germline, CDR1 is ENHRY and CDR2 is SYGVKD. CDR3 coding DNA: TGTGCCATCAGGGGACTAGCGGAACAAGAGACCCAGTACTTC. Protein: CAIRGLAEQETQYF.

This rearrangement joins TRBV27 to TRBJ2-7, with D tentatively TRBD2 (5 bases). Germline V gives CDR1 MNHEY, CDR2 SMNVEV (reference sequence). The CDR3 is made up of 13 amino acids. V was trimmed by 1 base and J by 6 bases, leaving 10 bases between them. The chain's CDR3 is CASSLFWGAEQYF. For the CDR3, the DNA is TGTGCCAGCAGTTTATTTTGGGGAGCCGAGCAGTACTTC.

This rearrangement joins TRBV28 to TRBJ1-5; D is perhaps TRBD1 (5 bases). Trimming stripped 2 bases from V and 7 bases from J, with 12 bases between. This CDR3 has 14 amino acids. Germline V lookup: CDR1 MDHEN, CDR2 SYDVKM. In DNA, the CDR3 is TGTGCCAGCAGTTTACACTCAAGGGACCAGCCCCAGCATTTT. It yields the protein CASSLHSRDQPQHF.